This T cell receptor beta chain was sequenced during a study of cytomegalovirus exposure and HLA in healthy donors. Across the whole study: A previous analysis identified fewer than 130 million unique TCR beta sequences derived from 180 million or so T cells.

The PCR used 60 Vbeta and 13 Jbeta primers. Profiled with immunoSEQ multiplex PCR; TCRdb holds only in-frame clones, not every one. The sample lists about 120,000 clones, around 70% occurring once. Study-wide results and caveats: Presence/absence analyses assumed roughly uniform sequencing depth across donors, which may not hold. Later work found that TCR association rates differed between HLA loci; DRB1 had the most and HLA-C the fewest. Cytomegalovirus status was reportedly diagnosed by the classifier with high sensitivity and specificity.

With regard to this clone: Its target is not known.

This TCR derives from a woman between 50 and 59 years old in good health and CMV-seropositive. The sequenced material came from PBMCs.

The CDR3 bases are TGTGCCAGCAGTTACTCGGTTGGAGCGGATGAGCAGTTCTTC. This gives the protein CASSYSVGADEQFF. This chain uses TRBV6-5 with TRBJ2-1, with a tentative D call TRBD2 (5 bases). Trimming took off 0 bases at V and 8 bases at J, with 11 bases between the two ends. This CDR3 has 14 residues. Germline V gene lookup returns CDR1 MNHEY and CDR2 SVGAGI.